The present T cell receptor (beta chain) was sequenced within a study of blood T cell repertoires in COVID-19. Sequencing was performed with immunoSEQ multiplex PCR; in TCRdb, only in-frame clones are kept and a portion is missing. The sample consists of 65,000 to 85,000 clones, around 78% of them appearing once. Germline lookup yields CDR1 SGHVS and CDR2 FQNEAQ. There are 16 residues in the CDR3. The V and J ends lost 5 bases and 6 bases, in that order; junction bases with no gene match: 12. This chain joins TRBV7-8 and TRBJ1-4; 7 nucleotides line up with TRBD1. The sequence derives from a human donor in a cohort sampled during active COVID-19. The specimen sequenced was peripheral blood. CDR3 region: CASSPYGGGDYEKLFF. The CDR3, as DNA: TGTGCCAGCAGCCCCTACGGAGGGGGCGATTATGAAAAACTGTTTTTT.